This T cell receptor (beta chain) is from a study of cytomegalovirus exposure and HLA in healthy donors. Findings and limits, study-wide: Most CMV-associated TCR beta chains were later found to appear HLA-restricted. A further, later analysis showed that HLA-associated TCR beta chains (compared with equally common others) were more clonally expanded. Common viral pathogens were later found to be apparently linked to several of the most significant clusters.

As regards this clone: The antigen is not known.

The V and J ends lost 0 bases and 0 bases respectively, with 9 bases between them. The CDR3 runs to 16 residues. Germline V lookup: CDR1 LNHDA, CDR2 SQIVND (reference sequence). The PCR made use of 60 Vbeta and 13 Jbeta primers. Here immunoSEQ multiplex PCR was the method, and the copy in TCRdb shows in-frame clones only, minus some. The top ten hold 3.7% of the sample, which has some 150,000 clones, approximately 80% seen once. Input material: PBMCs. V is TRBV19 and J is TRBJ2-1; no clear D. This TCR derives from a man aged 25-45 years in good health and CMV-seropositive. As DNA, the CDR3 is TGTGCCAGTAGTATAGATGGCAGTCACTCCTACAATGAGCAGTTCTTC. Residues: CASSIDGSHSYNEQFF.